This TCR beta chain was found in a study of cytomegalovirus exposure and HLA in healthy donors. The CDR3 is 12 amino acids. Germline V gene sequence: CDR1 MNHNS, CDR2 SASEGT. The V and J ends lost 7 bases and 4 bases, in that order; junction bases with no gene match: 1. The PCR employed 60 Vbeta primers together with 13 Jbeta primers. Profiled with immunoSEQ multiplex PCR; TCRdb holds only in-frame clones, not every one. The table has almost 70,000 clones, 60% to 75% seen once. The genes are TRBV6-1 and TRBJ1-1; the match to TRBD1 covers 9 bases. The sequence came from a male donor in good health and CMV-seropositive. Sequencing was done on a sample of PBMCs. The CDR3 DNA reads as TGTGCCAGCAAGACAGGGGGCACTGAAGCTTTCTTT. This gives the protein CASKTGGTEAFF.